Following are 13 T cell receptor beta chains from one sample sequenced in a study of cytomegalovirus exposure and HLA in healthy donors. Researchers ran the PCR with 60 Vbeta and 13 Jbeta primers. TCRdb keeps only in-frame clones here, not all; method: immunoSEQ multiplex PCR. The sample shows 150,000 to 200,000 clones, approximately 77% of them seen only once. The sequenced sample was PBMCs. The receptors were sampled from a male donor in good health and CMV-seropositive.

This rearrangement joins TRBV7-6 to TRBJ2-3; no clear D gene. There are 16 residues in the CDR3. Germline CDR1 is SGHVS and CDR2 is FNYEAQ. Trimming left V 1 base short and J 0 bases short, with 11 bases between. The CDR3 loop reads CASSLVGSRSTDTQYF. The CDR3 region has the DNA TGTGCCAGCAGCTTAGTGGGCTCTCGGAGCACAGATACGCAGTATTTT.

This clone was found a few times. The chain has TRBV4-1 and TRBJ1-4, with D perhaps matching TRBD1 (5 bases). Trimming took 5 bases from V and 5 from J, leaving 9 bases between them. This CDR3 is 13 amino acids long. Germline CDR1 reads MGHRA; CDR2 reads YSYEKL. The CDR3 DNA is TGCGCCAGCAGCGACAGAGTAAATGAAAAACTGTTTTTT. It translates to CASSDRVNEKLFF.

The chain has TRBV11-2 and TRBJ1-2; a possible D gene is TRBD1 (5 bases). Germline values: CDR1 SGHAT, CDR2 FQNNGV. Trimming shortened V by 8 bases and J by 4 bases, and 11 bases separated the two germline ends. The CDR3 totals 12 residues. CDR3 in amino acids: CASGAGRYGYTF. CDR3 sequence (DNA): TGTGCCAGCGGGGCAGGGCGCTATGGCTACACCTTC.

Comments on this clone: Other DNA sequences within the sample encode an identical CDR3. The V call is TRBV6-5, the J call TRBJ2-5; D is undetermined. The closer fit of TRBJ2-7 to the DNA end suggests the J call may be wrong. From germline, CDR1 is MNHEY and CDR2 SVGAGI. The CDR3 is made up of 12 amino acids. This chain's CDR3 is CASSYSPYEQYF. For the CDR3, the DNA is TGTGCCAGCAGTTACTCGCCGTACGAGCAGTACTTC.

The chain links TRBV4-3 to TRBJ1-3; D gene ambiguous. Per germline, CDR1 LGHNA and CDR2 YSLEER. V was trimmed by 3 bases and J by 11 bases, leaving 14 bases between them. The CDR3 sequence is 13 residues long. This CDR3 is CASSQVHKEAIYF. DNA of the CDR3: TGCGCCAGCAGCCAGGTACATAAAGAGGCCATATATTTT.

This rearrangement joins TRBV29-1 to TRBJ2-6; D gene uncertain. This CDR3 contains 17 residues. CDR1 and CDR2 from the germline V gene are SQVTM and ANQGSEA. V lost 4 bases to trimming and J lost 2 bases, with 18 bases between them. The CDR3: CSVGRKVLGTGANVLTF. The CDR3, as DNA: TGCAGCGTTGGGAGAAAGGTCTTGGGTACTGGGGCCAACGTCCTGACTTTC.

The genes are TRBV11-2 and TRBJ1-1; D not resolved. V lost 1 base, J lost 0 bases, and 3 bases lay in between. This CDR3 comprises 13 residues. CDR1 is SGHAT and CDR2 is FQNNGV in the germline V gene. CDR3 region: CASSLAVNTEAFF. CDR3 DNA sequence: TGTGCCAGCAGCTTAGCAGTGAACACTGAAGCTTTCTTT. The entire variable domain, with the rest obtained from reference TRBV11-2 and TRBJ1-1, is as follows: EAGVAQSPRYKIIEKRQSVAFWCNPISGHATLYWYQQILGQGPKLLIQFQNNGVVDDSQLPKDRFSAERLKGVDSTLKIQPAKLEDSAVYLCASSLAVNTEAFFGQGTRLTVV.

The chain carries TRBV30 and TRBJ1-2; the match to TRBD1 covers 8 bases. V shed 3 bases, J shed 6 bases, and the junction held 6 bases outside the gene matches. The CDR3 contains 13 residues. From germline, CDR1 is GTSNPN and CDR2 SVGIG (reference sequence). The CDR3 protein is CAWRGQGADGYTF. The CDR3 coding sequence is TGTGCCTGGAGGGGGCAGGGGGCGGATGGCTACACCTTC.

The chain links TRBV9 to TRBJ2-1, with TRBD1 matching over 8 bases. The V and J ends lost 5 bases and 2 bases, in that order; junction bases with no gene match: 6. The CDR3 extends over 15 amino acids. Germline assignment: CDR1 SGDLS and CDR2 YYNGEE. The CDR3 protein is CASSDSGGAYNEQFF. The CDR3 DNA reads as TGTGCCAGCAGTGATTCAGGGGGCGCCTACAATGAGCAGTTCTTC.

CDR3 nucleotide sequence: TGTGCCAGCAGTGAAGGTCCAGGATACGAGCAGTACTTC. Amino acids: CASSEGPGYEQYF. V is TRBV2 and J is TRBJ2-7; D gene unclear. The CDR3 has 13 amino acids. Trimming stripped 1 base from V and 4 bases from J, with 8 bases between. Germline V gene sequence: CDR1 SNHLY, CDR2 FYNNEI. Based on the CDR3 plus reference TRBV2 and TRBJ2-7, the full variable domain is EPEVTQTPSHQVTQMGQEVILRCVPISNHLYFYWYRQILGQKVEFLVSFYNNEISEKSEIFDDQFSVERPDGSNFTLKIRSTKLEDSAMYFCASSEGPGYEQYFGPGTRLTVT.

The rearrangement joins TRBV9 to TRBJ2-1, with 9 bases lining up with TRBD1. Germline CDR1 SGDLS, CDR2 YYNGEE. The CDR3 runs 16 residues. Trimming took 3 bases from V and 6 from J; bases not matched to a gene: 10. As DNA, the CDR3 is TGTGCCAGCAGCGGAGATCCGGGACAGGGACCCAATGAGCAGTTCTTC. Residues: CASSGDPGQGPNEQFF.

This chain joins TRBV6-5 and TRBJ2-7; 7 nucleotides align to TRBD1. CDR3 length: 13 residues. CDR1 MNHEY and CDR2 SVGAGI come from the germline V gene. The V and J ends lost 4 bases and 1 base, in that order; junction bases with no gene match: 1. The CDR3 DNA sequence: TGTGCCAGCAGTTTGGGACAGTCCTACGAGCAGTACTTC. It yields the protein CASSLGQSYEQYF.

This clone was recorded once. The V call is TRBV6-6, the J call TRBJ1-6; TRBD1 matches at 7 bases. Germline trimming cut 3 bases from V and 11 bases from J; bases unmatched to any gene: 7. The CDR3 is 14 residues long. CDR1 MNHNY and CDR2 SVGAGI come from the germline V gene (reference sequence). The CDR3 region has the DNA TGTGCCAGCAGTTATTCCACAGGGGCTCCACCCCTCCACTTT. Protein: CASSYSTGAPPLHF.